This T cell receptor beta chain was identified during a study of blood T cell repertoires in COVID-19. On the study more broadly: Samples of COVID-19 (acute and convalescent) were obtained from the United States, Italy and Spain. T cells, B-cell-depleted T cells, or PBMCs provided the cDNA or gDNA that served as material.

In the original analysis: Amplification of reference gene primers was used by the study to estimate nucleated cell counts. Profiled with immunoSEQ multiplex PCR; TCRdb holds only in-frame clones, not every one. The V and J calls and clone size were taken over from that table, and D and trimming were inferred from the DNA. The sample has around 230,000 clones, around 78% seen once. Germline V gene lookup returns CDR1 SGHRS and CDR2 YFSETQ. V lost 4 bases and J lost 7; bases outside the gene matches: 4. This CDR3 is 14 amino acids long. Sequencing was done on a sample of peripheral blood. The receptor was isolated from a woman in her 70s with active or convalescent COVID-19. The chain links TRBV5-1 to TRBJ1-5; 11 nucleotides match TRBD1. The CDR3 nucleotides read TGCGCCAGCAGCGCCGGGACAGGGGGACAGCCCCAGCATTTT. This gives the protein CASSAGTGGQPQHF.